One sample yielded the 6 T cell receptor beta chains listed below, sequenced in a study of OX40 agonist ivuxolimab in advanced cancers. The method was immunoSEQ multiplex PCR; TCRdb's version includes in-frame clones alone and lacks a portion of them. The table includes 59,000 or so clones, around 87% detected once. The material was CD4+ or CD8+ T cells sorted from blood, obtained in a trial of the OX40 agonist ivuxolimab. The receptor source for this set is an adult with an advanced solid tumor such as melanoma, head and neck, liver or kidney cancer.

The chain combines TRBV6-1 with TRBJ1-1; 8 bases map to TRBD1. V shed 6 bases, J shed 5 bases, and the junction held 8 bases outside the gene matches. This CDR3 is 14 amino acids long. From germline, CDR1 is MNHNS and CDR2 SASEGT. CDR3 in DNA: TGTGCCAGCAGCTCGGACAGGGTGTATACTGAAGCTTTCTTT. It translates to CASSSDRVYTEAFF.

The gene calls are TRBV30 and TRBJ2-2, with a possible D match to TRBD1 (6 bases). The germline V and J ends were trimmed by 4 bases and 4 bases, with 13 bases remaining between them. This CDR3 is built from 14 residues. Germline V gene data show CDR1 as GTSNPN and CDR2 as SVGIG (reference sequence). CDR3 nucleotide sequence: TGTGCCTGGATGCAGGGGCCCATCACCGGGGAGCTGTTTTTT. It yields the protein CAWMQGPITGELFF.

The V and J genes are TRBV4-1 and TRBJ2-3; TRBD2 matches at 7 bases. Germline V gene sequence: CDR1 MGHRA, CDR2 YSYEKL. The CDR3 is 15 amino acids. The V segment lost 5 bases and the J segment 1 base; nucleotides outside the gene matches: 6. The DNA of the CDR3 is TGCGCCAGCAGCACCCGGGGGGAAGGCACAGATACGCAGTATTTT. Protein sequence: CASSTRGEGTDTQYF.

This chain connects TRBV5-5 to TRBJ1-2; no definite D call. Between the trimmed V and J ends, which lost 0 bases and 2 bases, there was a span of 8 bases. CDR3 length: 14 amino acids. CDR1 is SGHKS, CDR2 YYEKEE, per germline (reference sequence). The CDR3 loop reads CASSLGQANYGYTF. The CDR3 DNA reads TGTGCCAGCAGCTTGGGGCAGGCAAACTATGGCTACACCTTC.

This rearrangement joins TRBV5-5 to TRBJ1-2; 9 bases fit TRBD1. The CDR3 has 17 amino acids. The V gene end was trimmed by 4 bases and the J gene end by 2 bases; junction bases not matched to a gene: 12. Germline V lookup: CDR1 SGHKS, CDR2 YYEKEE (reference sequence). The CDR3 protein is CASSRGQGSVWNYGYTF. CDR3 in DNA: TGTGCCAGCAGCAGGGGACAGGGTTCGGTGTGGAACTATGGCTACACCTTC.

V and J are TRBV28 and TRBJ2-3, with a possible D match to TRBD1 (9 bases). The CDR3 extends over 15 amino acids. The germline V gene has CDR1 MDHEN and CDR2 SYDVKM. V lost 6 bases and J lost 3, with 16 bases in between. DNA of the CDR3: TGTGCCAGCAGAGTAGCGGGACAGGGAACAGATACGCAGTATTTT. Amino acid sequence: CASRVAGQGTDTQYF. The full variable domain, its missing parts supplied by reference TRBV28 and TRBJ2-3, is DVKVTQSSRYLVKRTGEKVFLECVQDMDHENMFWYRQDPGLGLRLIYFSYDVKMKEKGDIPEGYSVSREKKERFSLILESASTNQTSMYLCASRVAGQGTDTQYFGPGTRLTVL.